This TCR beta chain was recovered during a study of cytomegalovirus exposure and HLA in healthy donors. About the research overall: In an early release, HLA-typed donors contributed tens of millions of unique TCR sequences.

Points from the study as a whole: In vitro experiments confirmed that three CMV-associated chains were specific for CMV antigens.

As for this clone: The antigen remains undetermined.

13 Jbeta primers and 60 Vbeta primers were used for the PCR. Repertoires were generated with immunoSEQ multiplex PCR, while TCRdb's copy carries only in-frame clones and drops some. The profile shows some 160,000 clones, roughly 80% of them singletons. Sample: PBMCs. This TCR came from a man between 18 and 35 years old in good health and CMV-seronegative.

The CDR3 loop reads CASSLAYGGAPYNEQFF. The CDR3 coding sequence is TGTGCCAGCAGTTTAGCGTACGGGGGGGCCCCCTACAATGAGCAGTTCTTC. This sequence joins TRBV28 and TRBJ2-1; 8 nucleotides line up with TRBD2. Unmatched junction bases numbered 8, after V lost 2 bases and J lost 2 bases. The germline gives CDR1 MDHEN, CDR2 SYDVKM. The CDR3 spans 17 residues.